This paragraph reports one T cell receptor (beta chain). CDR1 WNHNN and CDR2 SYGVQD come from the germline V gene (reference sequence). The CDR3 is made up of 13 amino acids. V lost 5 bases and J lost 11, with 18 bases in between. This entry is derived from a study of tumor and adjacent non-tumor tissue in lung cancer. Study context: Patients were aged about 31 to 85, around ten men and about five women, stage I to III.

Three rounds of nested PCR, following a modified ARM-PCR protocol, produced the TCRbeta library. TCRdb passed the multiplex PCR reads through MiXCR, listing each CDR3 protein once. The profile covers 80,000 or so distinct CDR3 sequences, with roughly 80% appearing a single time and about 51% taken by the ten largest. RNA was extracted from bulk tissue without any cell sorting. Distant lung tissue was collected more than 3 cm away from the tumor edge. The receptor comes from a man aged 55 to 70 with non-small cell lung cancer. This sequence joins TRBV10-1 and TRBJ1-1; tentatively, D is TRBD1 (6 bases). The source material was distant non-tumor lung tissue. CDR3 protein: CASSSGTFNDAFF. In DNA, the CDR3 is TGCGCCAGCAGTTCCGGGACATTCAATGATGCTTTCTTT.